This passage covers 10 T cell receptor beta chains from one sample sequenced in a study of cytomegalovirus exposure and HLA in healthy donors. The primer mix had 60 Vbeta and 13 Jbeta primers. The data were produced by immunoSEQ multiplex PCR, yet TCRdb's version contains in-frame clones alone and is incomplete. The data show 100,000 to 150,000 clones, roughly 84% seen once. Specimen: PBMCs. The receptors shown here come from a boy aged 5 to 17 in good health and CMV-seronegative.

The genes are TRBV27 and TRBJ2-7; possible D gene TRBD2, 6 bases. Germline V CDR1 and CDR2: MNHEY, SMNVEV (reference sequence). The CDR3 has 14 residues. V lost 0 bases, J lost 4 bases, and 10 bases lay in between. CDR3 protein: CASSLSGRGYEQYF. CDR3 sequence (DNA): TGTGCCAGCAGTTTATCTGGTCGGGGGTACGAGCAGTACTTC.

The gene calls are TRBV5-4 and TRBJ1-1; D might be TRBD1 (5 bases). Germline V gene data show CDR1 as SGHNT and CDR2 as YYREEE (reference sequence). The ends were cut back, 0 bases at V and 4 bases at J, with 13 bases in the middle. CDR3 length: 15 amino acids. The DNA for the CDR3 is TGTGCCAGCAGCTTGGGAACGGGGGTGAGCACTGAAGCTTTCTTT. This gives the protein CASSLGTGVSTEAFF.

The chain couples TRBV5-5 to TRBJ2-3, with D unresolved. V was cut by 1 base and J by 6 bases, with 12 bases left in between. This CDR3 region has 14 residues. From germline, CDR1 is SGHKS and CDR2 YYEKEE (reference sequence). CDR3 protein: CASSLNGLEDTQYF. CDR3 coding DNA: TGTGCCAGCAGCTTGAACGGGTTGGAGGATACGCAGTATTTT.

The V and J genes are TRBV7-9 and TRBJ2-5, with 7 nucleotides matching TRBD2. Trimming took 3 bases from V and 9 from J; bases not matched to a gene: 10. The CDR3 runs 14 residues. From germline, CDR1 is SEHNR and CDR2 FQNEAQ (reference sequence). The CDR3 is CASSFLAEARAQYF. The CDR3 DNA reads as TGTGCCAGCAGCTTCCTAGCGGAGGCGCGGGCCCAGTACTTC.

The rearrangement joins TRBV5-4 to TRBJ2-2, with a weak D call TRBD2 (6 bases). The CDR3 has 14 residues. From germline, CDR1 is SGHNT and CDR2 YYREEE (reference sequence). With 1 base removed from V and 3 bases from J, the gap between germline ends came to 7 bases. The CDR3 spells CASSLRGYTGELFF. Here the CDR3 DNA reads TGTGCCAGCAGCTTGCGGGGGTACACCGGGGAGCTGTTTTTT.

The chain combines TRBV13 with TRBJ2-1; D ambiguous. The germline V gene encodes CDR1 PRHDT and CDR2 FYEKMQ (reference sequence). This CDR3 is 16 amino acids long. The V and J ends lost 6 bases and 2 bases respectively, with 17 bases between them. CDR3 DNA sequence: TGTGCCAGCAGTGAGCTTCGGGTATCAACCTACAATGAGCAGTTCTTC. Residues: CASSELRVSTYNEQFF.

The gene calls are TRBV7-2 and TRBJ2-6; 11 bases are shared with TRBD1. This CDR3 has 17 amino acids. V lost 5 bases and J lost 1; bases outside the gene matches: 4. CDR1 is SGHTA and CDR2 is FQGNSA in the germline V gene. As DNA, the CDR3 is TGTGCCAGCAGCCCGGGACAGGGGGTTTCTGGGGCCAACGTCCTGACTTTC. It translates to CASSPGQGVSGANVLTF.

In this sample, this clone turned up once. The genes are TRBV2 and TRBJ2-5, with D perhaps matching TRBD1 (6 bases). The CDR3 runs to 14 residues. The V and J ends lost 3 bases and 2 bases respectively, with 10 bases between them. Germline lookup yields CDR1 SNHLY and CDR2 FYNNEI. CDR3 region: CASSDGGRQETQYF. Written as DNA, the CDR3 is TGTGCCAGCAGTGATGGGGGCAGGCAAGAGACCCAGTACTTC.

There are a few counts of this clone. The gene calls are TRBV7-2 and TRBJ2-4; possible D gene TRBD1, 5 bases. There are 14 residues in the CDR3. V was shortened by 3 bases and J by 0 bases, with 6 bases between the two germline ends. Germline loops: CDR1 SGHTA, CDR2 FQGNSA. CDR3 coding DNA: TGTGCCAGCAGCTTGACAGAAGCCAAAAACATTCAGTACTTC. Residues: CASSLTEAKNIQYF.

V and J are TRBV5-1 and TRBJ2-1; 12 bases agree with TRBD1. CDR1 and CDR2 from the germline V gene are SGHRS and YFSETQ. The length of the CDR3 is 15 residues. J was trimmed by 10 bases and V by 0 bases; bases with no gene match: 5. CDR3 nucleotides: TGCGCCAGCAGCTTGGTGGGACAGGGGGCGCGGGAGCAGTTCTTC. It specifies CASSLVGQGAREQFF. Variable domain in full (rest from reference TRBV5-1 and TRBJ2-1): KAGVTQTPRYLIKTRGQQVTLSCSPISGHRSVSWYQQTPGQGLQFLFEYFSETQRNKGNFPGRFSGRQFSNSRSEMNVSTLELGDSALYLCASSLVGQGAREQFFGPGTRLTVL.